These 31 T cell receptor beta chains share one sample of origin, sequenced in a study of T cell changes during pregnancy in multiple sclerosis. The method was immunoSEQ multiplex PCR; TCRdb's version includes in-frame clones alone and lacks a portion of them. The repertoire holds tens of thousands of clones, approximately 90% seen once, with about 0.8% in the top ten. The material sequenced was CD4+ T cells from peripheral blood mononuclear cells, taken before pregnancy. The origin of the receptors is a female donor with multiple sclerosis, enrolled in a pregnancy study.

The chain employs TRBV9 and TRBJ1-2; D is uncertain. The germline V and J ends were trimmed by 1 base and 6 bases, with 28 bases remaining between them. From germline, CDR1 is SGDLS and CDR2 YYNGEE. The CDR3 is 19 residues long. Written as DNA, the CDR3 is TGTGCCAGCAGCGTATCACCATTTGGTATAGGCCAGGATACAAATGGCTACACCTTC. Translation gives CASSVSPFGIGQDTNGYTF. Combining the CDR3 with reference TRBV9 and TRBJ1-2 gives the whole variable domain DSGVTQTPKHLITATGQRVTLRCSPRSGDLSVYWYQQSLDQGLQFLIQYYNGEERAKGNILERFSAQQFPDLHSELNLSSLELGDSALYFCASSVSPFGIGQDTNGYTFGSGTRLTVV.

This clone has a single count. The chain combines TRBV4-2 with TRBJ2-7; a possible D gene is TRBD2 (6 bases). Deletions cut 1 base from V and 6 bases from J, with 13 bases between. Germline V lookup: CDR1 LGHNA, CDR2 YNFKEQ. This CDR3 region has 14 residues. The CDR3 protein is CASSQAEGASEQYF. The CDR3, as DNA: TGTGCCAGCAGCCAAGCGGAGGGAGCTTCCGAGCAGTACTTC.

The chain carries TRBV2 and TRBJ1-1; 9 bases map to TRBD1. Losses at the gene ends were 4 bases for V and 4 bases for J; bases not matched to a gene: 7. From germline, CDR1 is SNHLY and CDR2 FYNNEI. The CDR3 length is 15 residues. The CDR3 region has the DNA TGTGCCAGCAGTGTAACAGGGGGCGGAAGCACTGAAGCTTTCTTT. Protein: CASSVTGGGSTEAFF.

The CDR3 loop is CASSLDRVSEAFF. The DNA of the CDR3 is TGTGCCAGCAGCTTAGACAGGGTTTCTGAAGCTTTCTTT. J is TRBJ1-1 and V is TRBV11-2; a possible D gene is TRBD1 (5 bases). The CDR3 extends over 13 amino acids. V was cut by 0 bases and J by 6 bases, with 8 bases left in between. The V gene's germline CDR1 is SGHAT and CDR2 FQNNGV.

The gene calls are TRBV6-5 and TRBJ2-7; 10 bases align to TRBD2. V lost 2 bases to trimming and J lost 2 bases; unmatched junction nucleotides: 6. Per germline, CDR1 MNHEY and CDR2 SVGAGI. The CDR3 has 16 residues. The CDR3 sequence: CASSYGSGRATYEQYF. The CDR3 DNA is TGTGCCAGCAGTTACGGCAGCGGGAGGGCCACCTACGAGCAGTACTTC.

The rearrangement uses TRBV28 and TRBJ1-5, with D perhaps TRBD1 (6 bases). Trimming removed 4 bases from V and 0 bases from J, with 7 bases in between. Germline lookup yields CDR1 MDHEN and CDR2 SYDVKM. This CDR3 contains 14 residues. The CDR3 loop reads CASSSTGSNQPQHF. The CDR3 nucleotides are TGTGCCAGCAGTTCGACAGGTAGCAATCAGCCCCAGCATTTT.

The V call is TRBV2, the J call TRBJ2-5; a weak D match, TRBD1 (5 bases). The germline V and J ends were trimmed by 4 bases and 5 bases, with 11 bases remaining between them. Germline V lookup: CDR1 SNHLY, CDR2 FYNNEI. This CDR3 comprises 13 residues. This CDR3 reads CASSVGLLETQYF. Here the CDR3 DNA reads TGTGCCAGCAGTGTGGGGCTTCTGGAGACCCAGTACTTC.

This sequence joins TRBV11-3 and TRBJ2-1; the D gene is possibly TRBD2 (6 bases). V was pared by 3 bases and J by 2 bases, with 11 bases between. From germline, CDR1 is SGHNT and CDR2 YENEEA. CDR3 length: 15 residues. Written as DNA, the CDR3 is TGTGCCAGCAGCTTGTCTGGCGGGGCCTACAATGAGCAGTTCTTC. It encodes CASSLSGGAYNEQFF.

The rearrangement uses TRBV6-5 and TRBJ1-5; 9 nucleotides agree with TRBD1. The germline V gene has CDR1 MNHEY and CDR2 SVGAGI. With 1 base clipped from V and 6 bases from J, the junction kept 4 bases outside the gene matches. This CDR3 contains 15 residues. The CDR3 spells CASSYLDRGTQPQHF. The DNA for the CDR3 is TGTGCCAGCAGTTACTTGGACAGGGGCACTCAGCCCCAGCATTTT.

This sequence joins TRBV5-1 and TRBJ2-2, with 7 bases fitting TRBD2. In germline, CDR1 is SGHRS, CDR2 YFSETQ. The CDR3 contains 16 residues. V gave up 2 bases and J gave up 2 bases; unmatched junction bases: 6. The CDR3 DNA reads TGCGCCAGCAGCTTCCTCCGGGACTATAACACCGGGGAGCTGTTTTTT. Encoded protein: CASSFLRDYNTGELFF.

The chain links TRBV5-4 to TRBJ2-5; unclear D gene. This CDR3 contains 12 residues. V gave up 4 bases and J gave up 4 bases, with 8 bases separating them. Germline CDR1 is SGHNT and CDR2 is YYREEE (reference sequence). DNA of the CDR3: TGTGCCAGCAGCCAGTCGGGAGAGACCCAGTACTTC. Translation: CASSQSGETQYF.

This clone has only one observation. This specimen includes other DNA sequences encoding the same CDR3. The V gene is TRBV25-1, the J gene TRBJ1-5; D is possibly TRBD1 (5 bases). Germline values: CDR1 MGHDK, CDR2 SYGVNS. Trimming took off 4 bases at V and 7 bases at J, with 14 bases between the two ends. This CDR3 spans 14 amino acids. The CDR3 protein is CASSVSGDGQPQHF. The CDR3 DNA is TGTGCCAGCAGTGTGTCGGGGGATGGGCAGCCCCAGCATTTT.

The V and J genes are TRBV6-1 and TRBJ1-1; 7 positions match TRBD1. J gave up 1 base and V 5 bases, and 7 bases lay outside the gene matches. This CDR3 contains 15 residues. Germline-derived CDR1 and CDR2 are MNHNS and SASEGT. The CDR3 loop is CASSPVGQRNTEAFF. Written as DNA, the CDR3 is TGTGCCAGCAGTCCCGTGGGACAGCGGAACACTGAAGCTTTCTTT.

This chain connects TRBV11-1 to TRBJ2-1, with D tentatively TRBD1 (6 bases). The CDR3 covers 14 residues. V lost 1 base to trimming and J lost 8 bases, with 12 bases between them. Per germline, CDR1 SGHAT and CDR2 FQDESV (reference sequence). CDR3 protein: CASSLGGRRDEQFF. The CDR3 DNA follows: TGTGCCAGCAGCTTAGGGGGGCGCAGGGATGAGCAGTTCTTC.

The CDR3 sequence is CASDGTSGTGETQYF. In DNA form, the CDR3 reads TGTGCCAGCGACGGGACTAGCGGGACCGGGGAGACCCAGTACTTC. The chain joins TRBV28 to TRBJ2-5; the match to TRBD2 covers 13 bases. The germline V gene has CDR1 MDHEN and CDR2 SYDVKM. Unmatched junction bases numbered 8, after V lost 8 bases and J lost 5 bases. This CDR3 is 15 amino acids long.

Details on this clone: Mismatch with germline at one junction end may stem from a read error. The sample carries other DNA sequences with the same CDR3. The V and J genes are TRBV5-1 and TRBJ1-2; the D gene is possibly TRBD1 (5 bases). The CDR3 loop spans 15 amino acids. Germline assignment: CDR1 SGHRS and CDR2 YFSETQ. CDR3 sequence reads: CASSPDYRQNYGYTF. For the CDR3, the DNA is TGCGCCAGCAGCCCGGACTACCGACAGAACTATGGTTACACCTTC.

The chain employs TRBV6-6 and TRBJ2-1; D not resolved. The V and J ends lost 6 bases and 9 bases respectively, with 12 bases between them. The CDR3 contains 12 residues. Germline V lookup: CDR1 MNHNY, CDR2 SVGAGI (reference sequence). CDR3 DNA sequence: TGTGCCAGCAGCTTAGTGAGCACTGAGCAGTTCTTC. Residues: CASSLVSTEQFF.

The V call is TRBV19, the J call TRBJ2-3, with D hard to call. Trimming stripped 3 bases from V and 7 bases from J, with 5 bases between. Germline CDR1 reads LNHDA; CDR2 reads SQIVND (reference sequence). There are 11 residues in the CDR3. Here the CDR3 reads CASSIDYTQYF. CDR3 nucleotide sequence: TGTGCCAGTAGTATTGACTATACGCAGTATTTT.

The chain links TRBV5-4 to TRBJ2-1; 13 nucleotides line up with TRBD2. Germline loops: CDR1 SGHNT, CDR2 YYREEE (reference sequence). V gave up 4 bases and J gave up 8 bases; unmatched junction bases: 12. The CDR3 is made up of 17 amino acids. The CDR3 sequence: CASSTAGGLAGDHEQFF. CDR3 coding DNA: TGTGCCAGCAGCACTGCCGGCGGACTAGCGGGGGACCATGAGCAGTTCTTC.

The CDR3 here is CASSLGRVNYGYTF. The CDR3 region has the DNA TGTGCCAGCAGCTTAGGCAGGGTGAACTATGGCTACACCTTC. The J gene is TRBJ1-2, the V gene TRBV7-9; TRBD1 might be the D (5 bases). This CDR3 comprises 14 residues. CDR1 is SEHNR and CDR2 is FQNEAQ in the germline V gene (reference sequence). The V gene lost 1 base and the J gene lost 2 bases, with 8 bases spanning the gap.

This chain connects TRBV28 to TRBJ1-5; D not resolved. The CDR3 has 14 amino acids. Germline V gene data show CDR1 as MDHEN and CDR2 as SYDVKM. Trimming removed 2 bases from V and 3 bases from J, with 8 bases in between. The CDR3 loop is CASSLLAVNQPQHF. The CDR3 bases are TGTGCCAGCAGTTTACTCGCAGTCAATCAGCCCCAGCATTTT. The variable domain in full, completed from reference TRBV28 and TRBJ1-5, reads DVKVTQSSRYLVKRTGEKVFLECVQDMDHENMFWYRQDPGLGLRLIYFSYDVKMKEKGDIPEGYSVSREKKERFSLILESASTNQTSMYLCASSLLAVNQPQHFGDGTRLSIL.

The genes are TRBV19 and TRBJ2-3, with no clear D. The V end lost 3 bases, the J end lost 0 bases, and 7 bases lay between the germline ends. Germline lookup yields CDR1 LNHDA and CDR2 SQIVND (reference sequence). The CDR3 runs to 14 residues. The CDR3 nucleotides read TGTGCCAGTAGTATTACAGCTAGCACAGATACGCAGTATTTT. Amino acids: CASSITASTDTQYF.

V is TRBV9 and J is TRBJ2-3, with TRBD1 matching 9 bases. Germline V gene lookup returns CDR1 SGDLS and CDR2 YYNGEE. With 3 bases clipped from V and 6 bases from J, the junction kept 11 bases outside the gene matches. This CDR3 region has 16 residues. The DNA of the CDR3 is TGTGCCAGCAGCGCCCGGGACAGGGCGAGTGCGGATACGCAGTATTTT. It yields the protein CASSARDRASADTQYF.

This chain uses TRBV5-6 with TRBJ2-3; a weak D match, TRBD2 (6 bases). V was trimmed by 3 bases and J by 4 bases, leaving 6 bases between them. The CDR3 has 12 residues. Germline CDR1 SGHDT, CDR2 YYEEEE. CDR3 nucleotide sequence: TGTGCCAGCAGCTCGGGGGCAGATACGCAGTATTTT. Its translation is CASSSGADTQYF. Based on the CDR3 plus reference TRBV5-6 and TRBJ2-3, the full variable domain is DAGVTQSPTHLIKTRGQQVTLRCSPKSGHDTVSWYQQALGQGPQFIFQYYEEEERQRGNFPDRFSGHQFPNYSSELNVNALLLGDSALYLCASSSGADTQYFGPGTRLTVL.

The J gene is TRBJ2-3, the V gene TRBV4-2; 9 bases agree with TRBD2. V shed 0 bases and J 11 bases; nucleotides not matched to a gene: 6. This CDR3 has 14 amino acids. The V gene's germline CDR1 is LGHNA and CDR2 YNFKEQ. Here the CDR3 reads CASSQDPSGIKQYF. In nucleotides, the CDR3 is TGTGCCAGCAGCCAAGACCCTAGCGGGATAAAGCAGTATTTT.

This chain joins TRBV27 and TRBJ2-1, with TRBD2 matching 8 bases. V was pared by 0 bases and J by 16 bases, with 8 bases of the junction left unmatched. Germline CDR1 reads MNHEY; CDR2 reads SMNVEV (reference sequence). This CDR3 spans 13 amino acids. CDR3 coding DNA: TGTGCCAGCAGTTTATCGTACGGGACTAGATTTTTCTTC. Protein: CASSLSYGTRFFF.

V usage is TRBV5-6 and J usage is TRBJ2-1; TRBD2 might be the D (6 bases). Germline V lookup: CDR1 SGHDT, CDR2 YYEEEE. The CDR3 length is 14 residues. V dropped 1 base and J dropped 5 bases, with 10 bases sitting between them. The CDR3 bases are TGTGCCAGCAGCTTGACTAGCAGGGACAATGAGCAGTTCTTC. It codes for CASSLTSRDNEQFF.

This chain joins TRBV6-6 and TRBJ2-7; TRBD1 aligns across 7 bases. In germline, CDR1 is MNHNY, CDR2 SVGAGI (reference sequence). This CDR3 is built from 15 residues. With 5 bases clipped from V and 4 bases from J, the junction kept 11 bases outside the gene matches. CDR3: CASSSHRGYQYEQYF. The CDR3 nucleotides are TGTGCCAGCAGTAGCCACAGGGGTTATCAGTACGAGCAGTACTTC.

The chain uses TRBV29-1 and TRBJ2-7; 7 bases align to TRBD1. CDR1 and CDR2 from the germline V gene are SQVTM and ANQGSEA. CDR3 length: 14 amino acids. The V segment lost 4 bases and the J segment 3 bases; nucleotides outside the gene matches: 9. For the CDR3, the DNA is TGCAGCGTTGGGGGGACAGATTTTAACTACGAGCAGTACTTC. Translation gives CSVGGTDFNYEQYF.

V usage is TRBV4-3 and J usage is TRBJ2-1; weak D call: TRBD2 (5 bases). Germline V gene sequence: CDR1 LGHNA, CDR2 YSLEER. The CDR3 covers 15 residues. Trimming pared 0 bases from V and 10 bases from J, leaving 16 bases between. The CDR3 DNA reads TGCGCCAGCAGCCAAGAGGACTGGGCTCTCAGGGAGCAGTTCTTC. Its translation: CASSQEDWALREQFF.

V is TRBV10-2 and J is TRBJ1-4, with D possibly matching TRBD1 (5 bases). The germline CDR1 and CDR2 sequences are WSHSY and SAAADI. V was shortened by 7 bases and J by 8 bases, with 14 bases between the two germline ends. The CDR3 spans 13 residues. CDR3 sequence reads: CASTGGFEEKLFF. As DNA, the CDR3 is TGCGCCAGCACCGGGGGGTTTGAGGAAAAACTGTTTTTT.